This T cell receptor beta chain was identified during a study of OX40 agonist ivuxolimab in advanced cancers. Looked up from germline, CDR1 is LNHDA and CDR2 is SQIVND (reference sequence). The CDR3 runs to 16 residues. Losses at the gene ends were 6 bases for V and 0 bases for J; bases not matched to a gene: 8. Sequenced by immunoSEQ multiplex PCR; TCRdb stores in-frame clones only, minus some. The top ten hold approximately 0.63% of the sample, which has tens of thousands of clones, roughly four fifths seen once. This rearrangement joins TRBV19 to TRBJ2-3, with 8 bases lining up with TRBD1. The clonotype originates from an adult with an advanced solid tumor such as melanoma, head and neck, liver or kidney cancer. The sample consisted of CD4+ or CD8+ T cells sorted from blood, taken in a trial of the OX40 agonist ivuxolimab. CDR3: CASRTGQGKSTDTQYF. In DNA, the CDR3 is TGTGCCAGTAGGACCGGACAGGGAAAAAGCACAGATACGCAGTATTTT.